This T cell receptor beta chain was recovered during a study of cytomegalovirus exposure and HLA in healthy donors. Across the study: Drawn from HLA-typed donors, 80 million to 100 million unique TCRs were held in an early data release. Study-level findings and limits: A previous analysis found most TCR beta V segments productive roughly 90% or roughly 30% of the time. After further analysis at a later stage, under 20,000 TCR beta sequences were associated with HLA alleles at 0.05 false discovery rate.

PCR was performed using 60 Vbeta and 13 Jbeta primers. Clones were read by immunoSEQ multiplex PCR, and TCRdb kept only the in-frame ones, dropping some. The data show around 120,000 clones, with about 82% seen just once and about 1.2% held by the top ten. A note on this clone: The antigen remains unidentified.

CDR1 is SGHTA and CDR2 is FQGNSA in the germline V gene. V was clipped by 1 base and J by 3 bases, with 16 bases between them. This CDR3 region has 17 residues. The gene calls are TRBV7-2 and TRBJ2-1; possibly TRBD2 for D (6 bases). The sample taken for sequencing was PBMCs. This TCR came from a boy younger than 18 in good health and CMV-seronegative. The CDR3 DNA reads as TGTGCCAGCAGCTTAGGGGTCGGGCCGGGAGTCTACAATGAGCAGTTCTTC. Its protein product is CASSLGVGPGVYNEQFF.